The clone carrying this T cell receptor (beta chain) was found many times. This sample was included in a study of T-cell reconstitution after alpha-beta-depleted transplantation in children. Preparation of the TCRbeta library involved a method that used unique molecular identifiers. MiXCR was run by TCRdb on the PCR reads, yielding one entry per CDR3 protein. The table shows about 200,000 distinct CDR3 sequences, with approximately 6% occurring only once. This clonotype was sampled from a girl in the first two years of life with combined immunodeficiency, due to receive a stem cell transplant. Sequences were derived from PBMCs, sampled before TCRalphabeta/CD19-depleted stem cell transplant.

CDR3 residues: CASSLNPYNEQFF. The CDR3 DNA is TGTGCCAGCAGCTTAAACCCGTACAATGAGCAGTTCTTC. This chain connects TRBV7-2 to TRBJ2-1, with unresolved D. V lost 2 bases to trimming and J lost 4 bases, with 6 bases between them. CDR1 is SGHTA, CDR2 FQGNSA, per germline. The CDR3 contains 13 residues.